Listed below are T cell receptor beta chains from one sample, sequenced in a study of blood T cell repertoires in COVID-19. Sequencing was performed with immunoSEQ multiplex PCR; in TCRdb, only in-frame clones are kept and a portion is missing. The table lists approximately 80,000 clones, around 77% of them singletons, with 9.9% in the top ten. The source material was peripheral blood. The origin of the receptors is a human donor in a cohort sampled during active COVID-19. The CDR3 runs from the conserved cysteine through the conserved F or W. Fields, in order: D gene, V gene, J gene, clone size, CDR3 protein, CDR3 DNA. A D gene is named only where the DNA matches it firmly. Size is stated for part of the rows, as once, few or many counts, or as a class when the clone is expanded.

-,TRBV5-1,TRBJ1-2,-,CASSLARGGYGYTF,TGCGCCAGCAGCTTGGCCAGAGGGGGCTATGGCTACACCTTC
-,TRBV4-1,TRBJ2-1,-,CASSQDVRSGAFF,TGCGCCAGCAGCCAAGACGTCAGGTCCGGCGCGTTCTTC
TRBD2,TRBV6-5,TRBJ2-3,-,CASRRSGVATDTQYF,TGTGCCAGCAGACGTAGCGGGGTAGCCACAGATACGCAGTATTTT
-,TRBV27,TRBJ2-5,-,CASSLQGRETQYF,TGTGCCAGCAGTTTGCAGGGAAGGGAGACCCAGTACTTC
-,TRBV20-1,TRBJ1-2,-,CSASGVRVGGYTF,TGCAGTGCTAGTGGTGTCAGGGTTGGTGGCTACACCTTC
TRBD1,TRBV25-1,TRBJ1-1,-,CASSGTGQRNTEAFF,TGTGCCAGCAGTGGCACGGGACAGCGGAACACTGAAGCTTTCTTT
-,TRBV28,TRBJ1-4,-,CASSSARGAREKLFF,TGTGCCAGCAGTTCCGCCCGGGGGGCTCGAGAAAAACTGTTTTTT
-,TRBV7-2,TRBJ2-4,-,CASSLVTGLAKNIQYF,TGTGCCAGCAGCTTAGTTACAGGCTTAGCCAAAAACATTCAGTACTTC
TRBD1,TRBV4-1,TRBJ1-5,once,CASSPGQVGYGNQPQHF,TGCGCCAGCAGCCCTGGACAGGTGGGTTATGGCAATCAGCCCCAGCATTTT
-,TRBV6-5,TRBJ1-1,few,CASSYNRQTEAFF,TGTGCCAGCAGTTACAACCGACAGACTGAAGCTTTCTTT
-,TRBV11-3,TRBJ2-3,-,CASSPAGLGTDTQYF,TGTGCCAGCAGCCCCGCAGGGCTAGGAACAGATACGCAGTATTTT
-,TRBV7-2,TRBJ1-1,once,CASSLGTPTEAFF,TGTGCCAGCAGCTTAGGGACACCCACTGAAGCTTTCTTT
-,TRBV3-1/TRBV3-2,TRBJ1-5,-,CASSQEGRPQHF,TGTGCCAGCAGCCAAGAGGGGCGGCCCCAGCATTTT
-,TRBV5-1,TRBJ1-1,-,CASSFGTANTEAFF,TGCGCCAGCAGCTTCGGAACAGCGAACACTGAAGCTTTCTTT
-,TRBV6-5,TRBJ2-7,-,CASNPARGHEQYF,TGTGCCAGCAACCCGGCCAGGGGCCACGAGCAGTACTTC
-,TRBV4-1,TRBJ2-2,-,CASSQEAAGDTGELFF,TGCGCCAGCAGCCAGGAGGCGGCAGGGGATACCGGGGAGCTGTTTTTT
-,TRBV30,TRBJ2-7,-,CAWSVGGGTYEQYF,TGTGCCTGGAGTGTAGGAGGAGGTACCTACGAGCAGTACTTC
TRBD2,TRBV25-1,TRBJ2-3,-,CASSRGASGERGADTQYF,TGTGCCAGCTCAAGGGGGGCTAGCGGGGAACGCGGTGCAGATACGCAGTATTTT
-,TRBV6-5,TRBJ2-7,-,CASSRTIPSSYEQYF,TGTGCCAGCAGTCGAACTATCCCCAGCTCCTACGAGCAGTACTTC
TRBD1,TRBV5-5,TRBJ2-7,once,CASSRWGQSSYEQYF,TGTGCCAGCAGCCGGTGGGGACAGAGCTCCTACGAGCAGTACTTC
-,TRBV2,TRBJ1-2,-,CASSEVGQYYGYTF,TGTGCCAGCAGTGAAGTCGGACAGTACTATGGCTACACCTTC
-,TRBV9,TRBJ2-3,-,CASSVDGQGTDTQYF,TGTGCCAGCAGCGTAGATGGGCAGGGTACAGATACGCAGTATTTT
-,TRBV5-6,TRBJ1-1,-,CASSLVTPPEAFF,TGTGCCAGCAGCTTGGTCACTCCCCCCGAAGCTTTCTTT
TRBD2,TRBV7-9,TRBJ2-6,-,CASSSQRGGSSGANVLTF,TGTGCCAGCAGCTCCCAGCGGGGGGGAAGCTCTGGGGCCAACGTCCTGACTTTC
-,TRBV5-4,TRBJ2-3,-,CASSPSSGGTDTQYF,TGTGCCAGCAGCCCCTCTTCAGGGGGGACAGATACGCAGTATTTT
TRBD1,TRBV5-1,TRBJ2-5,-,CASSLVPQGAQETQYF,TGCGCCAGCAGCTTGGTTCCACAGGGGGCCCAAGAGACCCAGTACTTC
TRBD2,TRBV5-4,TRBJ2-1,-,CASSLVRGENEQFF,TGTGCCAGCAGCTTGGTGCGGGGGGAGAATGAGCAGTTCTTC
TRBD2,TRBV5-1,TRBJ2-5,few,CASSWEGAGEETQYF,TGCGCCAGCAGCTGGGAGGGAGCGGGGGAAGAGACCCAGTACTTC
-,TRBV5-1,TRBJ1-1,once,CASSKGPGADTEAFF,TGCGCCAGCAGCAAAGGCCCGGGTGCTGACACTGAAGCTTTCTTT
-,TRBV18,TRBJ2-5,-,CASSPRQVIPIQETQYF,TGTGCCAGCTCACCAAGGCAGGTCATCCCTATCCAAGAGACCCAGTACTTC
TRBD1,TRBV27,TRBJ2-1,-,CASRDRSVDEQFF,TGTGCCAGCAGGGACAGGTCTGTGGATGAGCAGTTCTTC
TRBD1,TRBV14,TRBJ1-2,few,CASSPLRGRWYGYTF,TGTGCCAGCAGCCCCTTGAGGGGGCGCTGGTATGGCTACACCTTC
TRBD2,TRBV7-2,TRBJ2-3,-,CASSPRLAGTQFPYF,TGTGCCAGCAGCCCGAGACTAGCGGGGACCCAATTTCCGTATTTT
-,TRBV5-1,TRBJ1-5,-,CASSLGTGSQPQHF,TGCGCCAGCAGCTTAGGTACAGGGAGTCAGCCCCAGCATTTT
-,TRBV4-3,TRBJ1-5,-,CASSQDRVRNQPQHF,TGCGCCAGCAGCCAAGACAGGGTCCGCAATCAGCCCCAGCATTTT